The 20 T cell receptor beta chains presented below share a single source sample, sequenced in a study of Graves' ophthalmopathy and Graves' hyperthyroidism. The TCR beta CDR3 regions underwent amplification from RNA transcripts. First-round RT-PCR with HTBI primers preceded a second-round multiplex PCR. MiXCR was run by TCRdb on the multiplex PCR reads, yielding one entry per CDR3 protein. This table has hundreds of thousands of distinct CDR3 sequences, about a fifth appearing once. Sequencing was done on a sample of peripheral blood. The source of these receptors is a woman under 30 with stable Graves' hyperthyroidism. Some clones in this sample may be carry-over from other donors' samples.

This clonotype has a count of ten or more. This may stem from a read error, because a much larger clone lies one nucleotide away. This chain joins TRBV12-3 or TRBV12-4 and TRBJ1-1, with D possibly matching TRBD1 (5 bases). The CDR3 contains 13 residues. V was cut by 9 bases and J by 4 bases, with 15 bases left in between. CDR3 nucleotide sequence: TGTGCCAGTTTCGACAGACGGGTCACTGAAGCTTTCTTT. Its protein is CASFDRRVTEAFF.

In this sample, this clonotype turned up a few times. The gene calls are TRBV12-5 and TRBJ1-2; 8 bases map to TRBD1. This CDR3 comprises 15 residues. J lost 5 bases, V lost 6 bases, and 11 bases had no gene match. Germline V lookup: CDR1 LGHNT, CDR2 FRNRAP. In DNA form, the CDR3 reads TGTGCTAGTGGACCCCGGGACAGGCGACCTTATGGCTACACCTTC. As protein: CASGPRDRRPYGYTF.

Regarding this clonotype: A read error may account for a junction end that differs from germline. The CDR3, as DNA: TGTGCCAGCAGCCCGACAGGGGTACTCACCGGGGCGCTGTTTTTT. This codes for CASSPTGVLTGALFF. This chain joins TRBV12-3 or TRBV12-4 and TRBJ2-2, with TRBD1 matching 8 bases. The CDR3 runs 15 residues.

The table lists this clonotype with many counts. The V gene is TRBV6-5, the J gene TRBJ2-6; D uncertain. The germline V gene has CDR1 MNHEY and CDR2 SVGAGI. The CDR3 consists of 17 residues. Trimming stripped 2 bases from V and 2 bases from J, with 13 bases between. CDR3 in DNA: TGTGCCAGCAGTTACCTAGACTCCTCGGCTGGGGCCAACGTCCTGACTTTC. Translated: CASSYLDSSAGANVLTF.

This clonotype was counted ten times or more. This chain uses TRBV11-2 with TRBJ2-7, with a weak D call TRBD1 (6 bases). Trimming stripped 5 bases from V and 2 bases from J, with 22 bases between. Germline V gene data show CDR1 as SGHAT and CDR2 as FQNNGV. This CDR3 contains 17 residues. This chain's CDR3 is CASSPLGGRGNTYEQYF. CDR3 coding DNA: TGTGCCAGCAGCCCCCTTGGAGGCAGGGGCAACACCTACGAGCAGTACTTC.

This clonotype was seen ten or more times. The genes are TRBV2 and TRBJ1-6; 7 nucleotides agree with TRBD1. Losses at the gene ends were 4 bases for V and 8 bases for J; bases not matched to a gene: 11. This CDR3 spans 16 amino acids. Looked up from germline, CDR1 is SNHLY and CDR2 is FYNNEI. The CDR3 sequence: CASSALAPGGHSPLHF. For the CDR3, the DNA is TGTGCCAGCAGTGCCCTGGCCCCAGGGGGTCATTCACCCCTCCACTTT. Looking up the rest from reference TRBV2 and TRBJ1-6 gives the full variable domain: EPEVTQTPSHQVTQMGQEVILRCVPISNHLYFYWYRQILGQKVEFLVSFYNNEISEKSEIFDDQFSVERPDGSNFTLKIRSTKLEDSAMYFCASSALAPGGHSPLHFGNGTRLTVT.

In this sample, this clonotype turned up many times. This chain connects TRBV28 to TRBJ2-7; perhaps TRBD1 as D (6 bases). Germline loops: CDR1 MDHEN, CDR2 SYDVKM. The CDR3 spans 16 residues. Trimming removed 4 bases from V and 0 bases from J, with 16 bases in between. The CDR3 nucleotides are TGTGCCAGCAGTTCCCAAGGACAGAAGAGCTCCTACGAGCAGTACTTC. This codes for CASSSQGQKSSYEQYF.

Notes on this clonotype: A read error is likely, as this CDR3 ends without the conserved phenylalanine or tryptophan. The genes are TRBV5-1 and TRBJ1-1; the D is unclear. The CDR3 consists of 13 residues. Germline assignment: CDR1 SGHRS and CDR2 YFSETQ. Trimming took off 2 bases at V and 2 bases at J, with 7 bases between the two ends. In nucleotides, the CDR3 is TGCGCCAGCAGCTTAACCGGTAACACTGAAGCTTTCCTT. Translated, it gives CASSLTGNTEAFL.

This clonotype was observed many times. V usage is TRBV6-1 and J usage is TRBJ2-5, with TRBD2 as a possible D gene (6 bases). The CDR3 runs 14 residues. CDR1 is MNHNS and CDR2 is SASEGT in the germline V gene. V lost 3 bases and J lost 6, with 14 bases in between. The CDR3 loop is CASSDSLARKTQYF. The DNA for the CDR3 is TGTGCCAGCAGTGATTCGCTAGCGCGAAAGACCCAGTACTTC.

The sample holds many counts of this clonotype. The chain couples TRBV12-3 or TRBV12-4 to TRBJ1-5, with 7 positions matching TRBD1. J was trimmed by 2 bases and V by 5 bases; bases with no gene match: 9. The CDR3 spans 16 residues. CDR3 residues: CASSPGAGGGNQPQHF. Written as DNA, the CDR3 is TGTGCCAGCAGTCCCGGGGCAGGGGGAGGCAATCAGCCCCAGCATTTT.

This chain's CDR3 is CASSYPGTGAFF. The CDR3 nucleotides read TGTGCCAGCAGTTACCCCGGGACAGGAGCTTTCTTT. The genes are TRBV12-3 or TRBV12-4 and TRBJ1-1; 8 nucleotides line up with TRBD1. The CDR3 is made up of 12 amino acids. Trimming took 4 bases from V and 10 from J; bases not matched to a gene: 5.

The chain uses TRBV10-3 and TRBJ1-2, with D perhaps matching TRBD1 (5 bases). With 9 bases removed from V and 8 bases from J, the gap between germline ends came to 25 bases. The germline V gene encodes CDR1 ENHRY and CDR2 SYGVKD. This CDR3 contains 15 residues. CDR3 in amino acids: CAIPRPGPVFGGYTF. The CDR3 DNA reads TGTGCCATACCTCGGCCGGGGCCAGTGTTCGGGGGCTACACCTTC.

This clonotype appeared once. The rearrangement uses TRBV5-1 and TRBJ1-5, with D possibly matching TRBD1 (5 bases). Germline V CDR1 and CDR2: SGHRS, YFSETQ. This CDR3 has 16 amino acids. Trimming left V 0 bases short and J 4 bases short, with 14 bases between. CDR3 protein: CASSLGGATENQPQHF. The CDR3 DNA follows: TGCGCCAGCAGCTTGGGTGGGGCGACTGAGAATCAGCCCCAGCATTTT.

The gene calls are TRBV29-1 and TRBJ1-1; D is undetermined. Per the germline V gene, CDR1 is SQVTM and CDR2 is ANQGSEA. The CDR3 sequence is 13 residues long. Trimming took off 2 bases at V and 0 bases at J, with 7 bases between the two ends. CDR3 nucleotide sequence: TGCAGCGTTGAAACCGGATTGAACACTGAAGCTTTCTTT. Protein sequence: CSVETGLNTEAFF.

The chain recombines TRBV19 with TRBJ1-5, with D unresolved. Germline V gives CDR1 LNHDA, CDR2 SQIVND (reference sequence). The CDR3 has 13 residues. V dropped 9 bases and J dropped 3 bases, with 12 bases sitting between them. Here the CDR3 reads CASTLGYNQPQHF. The CDR3 DNA reads TGTGCCAGCACTTTGGGATACAATCAGCCCCAGCATTTT.

This clonotype was picked up many times. The rearrangement joins TRBV6-1 to TRBJ1-5; 8 bases are shared with TRBD1. This CDR3 is 14 amino acids long. Unmatched junction bases numbered 4, after V lost 3 bases and J lost 6 bases. Germline assignment: CDR1 MNHNS and CDR2 SASEGT. As DNA, the CDR3 is TGTGCCAGCAGTGACAGGGGGCGAGGTCAGCCCCAGCATTTT. Translation gives CASSDRGRGQPQHF.

The chain is built from TRBV6-2 or TRBV6-3 and TRBJ2-5; D may be TRBD1 or TRBD2 (5 bases each). Germline lookup yields CDR1 MNHEY and CDR2 SVGEGT. The CDR3 extends over 16 amino acids. With 7 bases removed from V and 4 bases from J, the gap between germline ends came to 22 bases. The CDR3 nucleotides are TGTGCCAGCAATACCCTAGGGGAGCGGAGTGGAGAGACCCAGTACTTC. Its translation is CASNTLGERSGETQYF.

This clonotype has at least ten counts. The chain links TRBV20-1 to TRBJ2-5, with D possibly TRBD1 on 5 matching bases. Trimming took off 0 bases at V and 1 base at J, with 12 bases between the two ends. The CDR3 runs to 15 residues. The germline gives CDR1 DFQATT, CDR2 SNEGSKA (reference sequence). The CDR3 coding sequence is TGCAGTGCTAGAGATTGGGGCGCCCTCCAAGAGACCCAGTACTTC. As protein: CSARDWGALQETQYF.

J is TRBJ2-2 and V is TRBV2, with D hard to call. Trimming removed 1 base at V and 3 bases at J, with 6 bases between. Germline V gene data show CDR1 as SNHLY and CDR2 as FYNNEI. The CDR3 length is 14 residues. The CDR3 DNA reads as TGTGCCAGCAGTGAAGGTGTGGACACCGGGGAGCTGTTTTTT. This translates into CASSEGVDTGELFF. The whole variable domain, remainder taken from reference TRBV2 and TRBJ2-2, is EPEVTQTPSHQVTQMGQEVILRCVPISNHLYFYWYRQILGQKVEFLVSFYNNEISEKSEIFDDQFSVERPDGSNFTLKIRSTKLEDSAMYFCASSEGVDTGELFFGEGSRLTVL.

This clonotype was recorded at least ten times. The chain joins TRBV29-1 to TRBJ1-1, with D possibly being TRBD1 (5 bases). The CDR3 is made up of 14 amino acids. V shed 5 bases and J shed 6 bases, with 19 bases lying between them. The germline V gene encodes CDR1 SQVTM and CDR2 ANQGSEA. For the CDR3, the DNA is TGCAGCGTTACCCGTGGGGGAGCGGAAGCTGAAGCTTTCTTT. As protein: CSVTRGGAEAEAFF.